These 17 T cell receptor beta chains were all obtained from the same sample, sequenced in a study of blood T cell repertoires in COVID-19. Profiled with immunoSEQ multiplex PCR; TCRdb holds only in-frame clones, not every one. Of 200,000 to 250,000 clones in the sample, 82% were seen once. Sequenced sample: PBMCs or T cells enriched from blood (not recorded which). All receptors derive from a man aged 40-55 years who had recovered from COVID-19.

The chain carries TRBV30 and TRBJ1-6; D is ambiguous. The V gene's germline CDR1 is GTSNPN and CDR2 SVGIG (reference sequence). This CDR3 has 12 amino acids. V was pared by 1 base and J by 7 bases, with 5 bases between. Here the CDR3 DNA reads TGTGCCTGGAGTGACGGGAATTCACCCCTCCACTTT. It yields the protein CAWSDGNSPLHF.

The V call is TRBV9, the J call TRBJ2-5, with TRBD2 as a possible D gene (6 bases). Trimming cost V 0 bases and J 2 bases, with 11 bases left between them. The CDR3 contains 15 residues. CDR1 is SGDLS, CDR2 YYNGEE, per germline. The CDR3 loop is CASSVAGVGQETQYF. The CDR3 DNA is TGTGCCAGCAGCGTAGCGGGAGTGGGTCAAGAGACCCAGTACTTC.

The rearrangement joins TRBV27 to TRBJ2-2; 7 bases line up with TRBD1. V lost 6 bases, J lost 6 bases, and 4 bases stayed unmatched. CDR3 size: 13 residues. Germline V gene data show CDR1 as MNHEY and CDR2 as SMNVEV (reference sequence). Here the CDR3 reads CASRTGYAGELFF. The CDR3 coding sequence is TGTGCCAGCAGGACAGGGTACGCCGGGGAGCTGTTTTTT.

The chain employs TRBV6-5 and TRBJ1-2, with 9 positions matching TRBD1. V gave up 5 bases and J gave up 4 bases; unmatched junction bases: 8. Germline assignment: CDR1 MNHEY and CDR2 SVGAGI. The CDR3 extends over 15 amino acids. The CDR3 is CASSTGGKVFYGYTF. The CDR3 DNA sequence: TGTGCCAGCAGTACAGGGGGCAAGGTTTTCTATGGCTACACCTTC.

This chain links TRBV28 with TRBJ2-7; 7 nucleotides line up with TRBD1. The CDR3 is 13 residues long. Germline V gives CDR1 MDHEN, CDR2 SYDVKM. Trimming cost V 8 bases and J 5 bases; bases outside gene matches: 9. The CDR3 DNA reads as TGTGCCAGCTGTGAGGGGGCTAGCAACGAGCAGTACTTC. It translates to CASCEGASNEQYF.

The chain carries TRBV5-1 and TRBJ2-2; 11 bases line up with TRBD1. The CDR3 loop spans 16 amino acids. V shed 5 bases, J shed 4 bases, and the junction held 7 bases outside the gene matches. Germline V gene lookup returns CDR1 SGHRS and CDR2 YFSETQ. The CDR3 coding sequence is TGCGCCAGCAGTTCTGGACAGGGGGCGTTCACCGGGGAGCTGTTTTTT. It encodes CASSSGQGAFTGELFF.

This chain links TRBV29-1 with TRBJ1-1; 7 nucleotides line up with TRBD1. Trimming took 3 bases from V and 10 from J; bases not matched to a gene: 8. Germline V CDR1 and CDR2: SQVTM, ANQGSEA. The CDR3 totals 12 residues. The CDR3 bases are TGCAGCGTTGATGGGCGGCAGGGGGGAGCTTTCTTT. Its protein product is CSVDGRQGGAFF.

The J gene is TRBJ1-4, the V gene TRBV12-3 or TRBV12-4; D is unclear. The CDR3 covers 13 residues. V gave up 1 base and J gave up 10 bases, with 10 bases separating them. The chain's CDR3 is CASSLGQSGKLFF. The CDR3 nucleotides read TGTGCCAGCAGTTTAGGTCAGTCGGGAAAACTGTTTTTT.

The V and J genes are TRBV25-1 and TRBJ2-7; D not certain. In germline, CDR1 is MGHDK, CDR2 SYGVNS. The germline V and J ends were trimmed by 4 bases and 4 bases, with 14 bases remaining between them. The CDR3 loop spans 14 amino acids. CDR3 region: CASSAPRGTYEQYF. CDR3 bases: TGTGCCAGCAGTGCCCCCCGAGGAACGTACGAGCAGTACTTC.

Note on this clone: This sample includes further DNA sequences coding for the same CDR3. This sequence joins TRBV5-6 and TRBJ2-7, with a tentative D call TRBD2 (5 bases). This CDR3 contains 13 residues. Trimming shortened V by 4 bases and J by 2 bases, and 10 bases separated the two germline ends. CDR1 is SGHDT, CDR2 YYEEEE, per germline. The CDR3 coding sequence is TGTGCCAGCAGCCCGGGAAGCCCCTACGAGCAGTACTTC. It yields the protein CASSPGSPYEQYF.

The chain joins TRBV30 to TRBJ1-5; the D gene is possibly TRBD1 (5 bases). The germline CDR1 and CDR2 sequences are GTSNPN and SVGIG (reference sequence). The CDR3 is 14 residues long. Deletions cut 2 bases from V and 5 bases from J, with 13 bases between. The CDR3 bases are TGTGCCTGGAGTAGTTGGGGGGGAGATCAGCCCCAGCATTTT. It codes for CAWSSWGGDQPQHF.

The rearrangement links TRBV27 to TRBJ2-3, with a tentative D call TRBD2 (6 bases). CDR1 and CDR2 from the germline V gene are MNHEY and SMNVEV (reference sequence). Trimming took 8 bases from V and 5 from J, leaving 14 bases between them. The CDR3 is made up of 13 amino acids. CDR3 nucleotides: TGTGCCAGCGGGGGGATTGGGGGAGATACGCAGTATTTT. Its protein product is CASGGIGGDTQYF.

V and J are TRBV28 and TRBJ2-7, with a possible D match to TRBD1 (6 bases). Germline CDR1 MDHEN, CDR2 SYDVKM. This CDR3 comprises 14 residues. The V gene lost 5 bases and the J gene lost 6 bases, with 17 bases spanning the gap. The CDR3 nucleotides are TGTGCCAGCAGTCCTACCGGGACAATCCGCGAGCAGTACTTC. Translated, it gives CASSPTGTIREQYF.

V and J are TRBV7-9 and TRBJ2-2; 10 bases line up with TRBD1. The trim removed 3 bases at V and 8 bases at J, leaving 3 bases unmatched. The CDR3 loop spans 14 amino acids. Germline V gives CDR1 SEHNR, CDR2 FQNEAQ (reference sequence). The CDR3 nucleotides read TGTGCCAGCAGCTTGGACAGGGGGTATGGGGAGCTGTTTTTT. As protein: CASSLDRGYGELFF.

CDR3 amino acids: CATSDGRRGTGELFF. CDR3 in DNA: TGTGCCACCAGTGATGGTAGGAGGGGTACCGGGGAGCTGTTTTTT. This chain connects TRBV24-1 to TRBJ2-2; TRBD2 might be the D (6 bases). Germline-derived CDR1 and CDR2 are KGHDR and SFDVKD. V was pared by 3 bases and J by 5 bases, with 12 bases between. The CDR3 has 15 amino acids.

This clone was counted only a few times. The gene calls are TRBV10-3 and TRBJ1-3, with D tentatively TRBD1 (6 bases). V gave up 4 bases and J gave up 0 bases, with 10 bases separating them. The CDR3 loop spans 15 amino acids. Germline V gives CDR1 ENHRY, CDR2 SYGVKD. CDR3 nucleotide sequence: TGTGCCATCAGTGGCGGACAGTCCTCTGGAAACACCATATATTTT. It specifies CAISGGQSSGNTIYF.

This sequence joins TRBV5-4 and TRBJ1-5, with a weak D call TRBD1 (5 bases). This CDR3 comprises 13 residues. V lost 4 bases and J 7 bases, leaving 12 bases between the germline ends. Germline V gene data show CDR1 as SGHNT and CDR2 as YYREEE (reference sequence). CDR3 in DNA: TGTGCCAGCAGCATCCGGGGGGGGCAGCCCCAGCATTTT. The encoded protein is CASSIRGGQPQHF.